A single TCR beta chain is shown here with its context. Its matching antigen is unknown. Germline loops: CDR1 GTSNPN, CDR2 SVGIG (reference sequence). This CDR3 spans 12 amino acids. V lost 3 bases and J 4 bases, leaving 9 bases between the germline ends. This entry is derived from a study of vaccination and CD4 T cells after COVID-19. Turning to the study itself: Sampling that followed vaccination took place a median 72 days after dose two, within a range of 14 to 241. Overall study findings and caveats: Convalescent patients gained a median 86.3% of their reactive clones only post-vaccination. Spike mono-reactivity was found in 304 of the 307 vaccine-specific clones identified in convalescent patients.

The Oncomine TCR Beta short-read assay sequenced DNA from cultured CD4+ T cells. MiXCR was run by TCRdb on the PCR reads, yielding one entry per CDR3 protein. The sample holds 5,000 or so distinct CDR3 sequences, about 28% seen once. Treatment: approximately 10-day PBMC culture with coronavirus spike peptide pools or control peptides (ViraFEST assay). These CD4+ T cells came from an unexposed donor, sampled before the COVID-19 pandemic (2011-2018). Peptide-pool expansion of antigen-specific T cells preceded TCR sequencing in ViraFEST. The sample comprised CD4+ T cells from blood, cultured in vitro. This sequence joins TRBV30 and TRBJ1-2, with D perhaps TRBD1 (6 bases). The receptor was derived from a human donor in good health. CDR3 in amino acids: CAWSGDIYGYTF. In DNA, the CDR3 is TGTGCCTGGAGCGGGGACATCTATGGCTACACCTTC.